This T cell receptor beta chain is from a study of blood T cell repertoires in COVID-19. Across the study: The samples span acute and convalescent COVID-19 from the United States, Italy and Spain. T cells, B-cell-depleted T cells, or PBMCs supplied cDNA or gDNA.

There are 15 residues in the CDR3. Trimming cost V 2 bases and J 2 bases; bases outside gene matches: 3. CDR1 and CDR2 (germline): SGHTA, FQGNSA. Followed longitudinally, the Seattle patients had been enrolled during active infection. Authors' data handling: Amplification of reference gene primers was used by the study to estimate nucleated cell counts. The protocol was immunoSEQ multiplex PCR, while the TCRdb copy is restricted to in-frame clones and leaves out a portion. D and trimming come from the DNA, and the V and J calls and clone size come from that table. Altogether roughly 200,000 clones are present, around four fifths being singletons, with the ten largest covering approximately 10%.

This receptor was obtained from a woman at least 80 years old with COVID-19, enrolled during active disease. The chain joins TRBV7-2 to TRBJ2-3; 8 bases align to TRBD2. Sequencing was performed on peripheral blood. The CDR3, as DNA: TGTGCCAGCAGCTTAATAGCGGGATACACAGATACGCAGTATTTT. Translation: CASSLIAGYTDTQYF.